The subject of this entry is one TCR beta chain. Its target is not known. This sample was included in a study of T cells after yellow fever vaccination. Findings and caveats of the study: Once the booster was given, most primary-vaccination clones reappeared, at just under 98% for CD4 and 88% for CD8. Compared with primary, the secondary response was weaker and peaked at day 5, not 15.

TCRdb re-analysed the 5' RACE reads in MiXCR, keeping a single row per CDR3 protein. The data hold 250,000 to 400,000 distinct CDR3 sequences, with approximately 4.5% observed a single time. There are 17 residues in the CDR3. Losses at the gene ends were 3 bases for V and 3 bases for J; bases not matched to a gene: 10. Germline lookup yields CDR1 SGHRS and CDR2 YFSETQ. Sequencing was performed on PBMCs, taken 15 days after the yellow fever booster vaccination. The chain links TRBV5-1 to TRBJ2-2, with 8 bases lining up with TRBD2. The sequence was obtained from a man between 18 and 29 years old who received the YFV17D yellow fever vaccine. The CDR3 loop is CASSSLPLSGDTGELFF. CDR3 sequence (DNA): TGCGCCAGCAGCTCCCTCCCCCTTAGCGGGGACACCGGGGAGCTGTTTTTT.